These 6 T cell receptor beta chains were sequenced from one sample in a study of cytomegalovirus exposure and HLA in healthy donors. 60 Vbeta and 13 Jbeta primers were used in PCR. Using immunoSEQ multiplex PCR, the repertoire was profiled, and TCRdb retains in-frame clones only, with some absent. The data hold approximately 150,000 clones, with about 80% observed a single time. Sequenced material: PBMCs. The source is a man aged 25 to 40 in good health and CMV-seropositive.

The rearrangement uses TRBV6-5 and TRBJ1-2; D call uncertain. Germline-derived CDR1 and CDR2 are MNHEY and SVGAGI. The CDR3 is 13 residues long. Trimming left V 7 bases short and J 3 bases short, with 12 bases between. Here the CDR3 reads CASTSPADYGYTF. The CDR3 region has the DNA TGTGCCAGCACCAGCCCGGCGGACTATGGCTACACCTTC.

V gene TRBV5-6 combines with J gene TRBJ2-3; 9 nucleotides match TRBD2. CDR1 and CDR2 (germline): SGHDT, YYEEEE. J lost 6 bases, V lost 3 bases, and 14 bases had no gene match. The CDR3 spans 17 residues. The CDR3, as DNA: TGTGCCAGCAGCTGGATCAAAGGCGGGGGGGCTGGGGATACGCAGTATTTT. Amino acid sequence: CASSWIKGGGAGDTQYF.

This sequence joins TRBV11-2 and TRBJ2-7, with 12 bases that match TRBD2. V was clipped by 5 bases and J by 6 bases; unmatched bases: 8. Per germline, CDR1 SGHAT and CDR2 FQNNGV. This CDR3 region has 15 residues. The CDR3 nucleotides read TGTGCCAGCAGCGCCCTAGCGGGGGGGCGGGGCGAGCAGTACTTC. The encoded protein is CASSALAGGRGEQYF.

The chain is built from TRBV28 and TRBJ1-2, with D perhaps TRBD1 (5 bases). This CDR3 comprises 15 residues. Germline V gene lookup returns CDR1 MDHEN and CDR2 SYDVKM. Trimming removed 2 bases at V and 4 bases at J, with 14 bases between. The CDR3 here is CASSLAQGRSYGYTF. The CDR3 DNA follows: TGTGCCAGCAGTTTAGCTCAGGGCCGTTCCTATGGCTACACCTTC.

This chain links TRBV7-2 with TRBJ2-7; 13 bases line up with TRBD2. This CDR3 contains 17 residues. V trimming: 7 bases; J trimming: 1 base; junction bases outside the gene matches: 10. Germline V gives CDR1 SGHTA, CDR2 FQGNSA. In DNA, the CDR3 is TGTGCCAGCACCAGGACTAGCGGGGGACTTCCTTCCTACGAGCAGTACTTC. Translated, it gives CASTRTSGGLPSYEQYF. The whole variable domain, filled in from reference TRBV7-2 and TRBJ2-7, reads GAGVSQSPSNKVTEKGKDVELRCDPISGHTALYWYRQSLGQGLEFLIYFQGNSAPDKSGLPSDRFSAERTGGSVSTLTIQRTQQEDSAVYLCASTRTSGGLPSYEQYFGPGTRLTVT.

This chain connects TRBV4-3 to TRBJ2-7, with a possible D match to TRBD2 (6 bases). The V gene lost 0 bases and the J gene lost 7 bases, with 10 bases spanning the gap. Germline V gives CDR1 LGHNA, CDR2 YSLEER. The CDR3 is made up of 13 amino acids. The CDR3 coding sequence is TGCGCCAGCAGCCAAGATCGTGCGGGAGAGCAGTACTTC. Translation gives CASSQDRAGEQYF.